This T cell receptor (beta chain) was identified in a study of shared clonotypes between healthy human individuals (dated by TCRdb to about 2020). As for the study more broadly: The cohort included a few men and a couple of women between 18 and 49 years of age. Per donor, three plates each were used for CD4 naive and CD4 memory, two for CD8 naive, and one for CD8 memory. Blood TCR repertoires of a handful of healthy adults were deeply sequenced to estimate repertoire size and the extent of clonotype sharing between individuals. Libraries were prepared and TCR repertoires were sequenced by different laboratories using diverse techniques, in order to increase sequencing depth and limit assay-specific biases. Each donor's leukapheresis produced roughly between roughly 0.94 and 9.5 billion PBMCs.

Using the deep immunoSEQ assay, multiplex PCR amplified TCR CDR3 regions from genomic DNA. For each cell subset, the extracted genomic DNA was distributed evenly across all wells of several immunoSEQ 96-well plates, and each plate served as one replicate. For sorted subsets, around 200 ng genomic DNA, equal to 25,000 to 35,000 T cell genomes, was loaded into each replicate PCR. Purified libraries were quantified with a Qubit 3.0 fluorometer, sized on a Bioanalyzer 2100, and re-quantified with the KAPA Library Quantification kit. Every immunoSEQ 96-well plate was sequenced on a separate single-read 150-cycle Illumina NextSeq 550 flow cell. The study's own analysis went as follows. Because the immunoSEQ output held only junctional sequences and lacked quality scores, the filtering could not match the filtering applied to full-length reads. To assign V/J genes and CDR3, sequences were annotated against IMGT germline references using PyIR, a Python wrapper for IgBLAST v1.9. Reads with weak V/J assignments (E-value above 1e-6), missing CDR3, stop codons, out-of-frame junctions, or ambiguous translated residues were removed. V3J clonotypes were defined by identical inferred V gene, J gene, and CDR3 amino acid sequence. Percentage overlap between repertoires was calculated by dividing the number of shared unique clonotypes by the size of the smaller repertoire. Repertoire richness was assessed with RTK rarefaction, the Chao1 estimator, and Recon v2.1 estimates of unobserved clonotypes. Generation probabilities for all TCRbeta clonotypes obtained by the gDNA method from a handful of donors were computed using OLGA. TCRdb's version of the immuneACCESS table is confined to in-frame rearrangements and falls short of the full clone set. An unresolved V gene accounts for under half of the shortfall where checked; the remainder is of unknown origin. V and J calls and clone size are copied from that table; D and trimming were computed from the DNA. This sample gives some 580,000 clones in total; roughly 98% of them show up just once. The ten largest clones add up to approximately 0.3% of the sample.

Broader findings and caveats from the paper: Clonotypes shared by all four sorted-subset donors showed higher generation probabilities than non-shared clonotypes. Across a few donors, about 5% of naive CD4, roughly 3.8% of naive CD8, about 2.3% of memory CD4, and 0.4% of memory CD8 clonotypes were shared. Sampling was restricted to blood, and TCR repertoires in tissues likely differ from the TCR repertoires found in blood. The genetic and exposure-history diversity represented was limited by the small number of donors. Larger estimated clonotype richness was generally found for naive subsets than for memory subsets. Based on pairwise subsampling, the degree of clonotype sharing among donors was expected to be affected by sequencing depth. Even with the large sequencing depth, rarefaction of the sorted-subset datasets indicated that sequencing was incomplete.

CD8 naive samples consisted of CD45RO-negative cells that were positively selected for CCR7, yielding a CD45RA+CCR7+ population without TemRA cells. The donors were healthy, HIV-negative adults with no recently reported acute infections or vaccinations. Only Caucasian adults living in Nashville, Tennessee, USA were represented among the donors. Blood was obtained by leukapheresis, after which PBMCs were separated by Ficoll-Histopaque density gradient centrifugation and cryopreserved in liquid nitrogen vapor phase. Purity and quantity of every magnetically sorted T cell population were checked by analytical flow cytometry. Genomic DNA was isolated from every sorted fraction and measured by UV absorbance on a Nanodrop 2000c. With respect to this clone: It has no known antigen specificity. No much larger clone is present one base from it, and per-base qualities are unavailable.

Relative to germline, V is missing 3 bases and J is missing 6 bases, with 13 bases of the junction outside any gene match. Based on the germline V gene, the CDR1 and CDR2 sequences are SGHDT and YYEEEE. CDR3 length: 17 amino acids, cysteine to phenylalanine. CDR3 DNA is the only sequence kept; it has 51 bases, read in frame from the first base. The receptor was isolated from a man in his thirties or forties in good health. Sequenced input: naive CD8+ T cells sorted from blood. The sample's cell subset or site label, in plain terms: CD45RA+CCR7+. The sequence is built from TRBV5-6 and TRBJ1-5; 9 bases in the junction line up with TRBD1. At the DNA level, the sequence is TGTGCCAGCAGCTCTACCTATACAGGGGGCGCGGGTCAGCCCCAGCATTTT. Its protein reads: CASSSTYTGGAGQPQHF.